This entry concerns a single T cell receptor beta chain. Germline assignment: CDR1 LGHNT and CDR2 FRNRAP. The CDR3 runs to 18 residues. V shed 4 bases, J shed 2 bases, and the junction held 14 bases outside the gene matches. This entry belongs to a study of blood T cell repertoires in COVID-19. Study summary: Samples of COVID-19 (acute and convalescent) were obtained from the United States, Italy and Spain. T cells, B-cell-depleted T cells, or PBMCs supplied cDNA or gDNA.

Authors' processing steps: Using reference gene primer amplification, nucleated cell counts were estimated. Sequencing used immunoSEQ multiplex PCR; TCRdb keeps in-frame clones, though not all of them. V and J calls and clone size follow that table, whereas D and trimming were derived from the DNA. There are about 56,000 clones in the sample; 89% occur only once, and about a fifth lies in the top ten. The chain combines TRBV12-5 with TRBJ1-2; 9 nucleotides line up with TRBD1. The clonotype was recovered from a human donor in a cohort sampled during active COVID-19. The sample was peripheral blood. CDR3 nucleotides: TGTGCTAGTGGTTCGGGACAGGGCCATCCGCGGCCAAACTATGGCTACACCTTC. As protein: CASGSGQGHPRPNYGYTF.